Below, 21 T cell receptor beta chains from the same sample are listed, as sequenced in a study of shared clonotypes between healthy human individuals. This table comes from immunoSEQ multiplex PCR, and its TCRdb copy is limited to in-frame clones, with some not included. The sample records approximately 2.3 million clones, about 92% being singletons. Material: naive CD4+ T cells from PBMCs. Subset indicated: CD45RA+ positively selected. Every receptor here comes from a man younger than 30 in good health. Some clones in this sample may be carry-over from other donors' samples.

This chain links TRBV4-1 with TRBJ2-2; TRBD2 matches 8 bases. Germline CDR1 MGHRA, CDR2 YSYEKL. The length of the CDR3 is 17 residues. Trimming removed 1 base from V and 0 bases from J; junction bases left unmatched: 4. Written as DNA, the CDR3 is TGCGCCAGCAGCCAAGGAGTAGCGGGGACGAACACCGGGGAGCTGTTTTTT. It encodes CASSQGVAGTNTGELFF.

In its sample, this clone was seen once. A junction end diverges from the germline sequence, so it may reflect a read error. CDR3 coding DNA: TGTGCCAGCAGCTTAGACCCCTCGCACTTC. Translation gives CASSLDPSHF. The chain couples TRBV7-9 to TRBJ2-7; D gene ambiguous. This CDR3 is 10 amino acids long. In germline, CDR1 is SEHNR, CDR2 FQNEAQ (reference sequence).

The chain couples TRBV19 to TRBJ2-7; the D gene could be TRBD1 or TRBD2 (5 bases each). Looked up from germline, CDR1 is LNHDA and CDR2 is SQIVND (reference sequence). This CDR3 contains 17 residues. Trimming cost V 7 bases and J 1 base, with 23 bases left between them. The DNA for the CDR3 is TGTGCCAGTAAGAATCCCCACGGGGCAGGGCCTTCCTACGAGCAGTACTTC. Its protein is CASKNPHGAGPSYEQYF.

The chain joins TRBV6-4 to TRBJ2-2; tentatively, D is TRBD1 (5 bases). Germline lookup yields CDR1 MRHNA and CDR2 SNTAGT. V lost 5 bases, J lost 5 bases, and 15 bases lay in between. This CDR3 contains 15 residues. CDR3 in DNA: TGTGCCAGCAGTCGACAGTACAGTACAACCGGGGAGCTGTTTTTT. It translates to CASSRQYSTTGELFF.

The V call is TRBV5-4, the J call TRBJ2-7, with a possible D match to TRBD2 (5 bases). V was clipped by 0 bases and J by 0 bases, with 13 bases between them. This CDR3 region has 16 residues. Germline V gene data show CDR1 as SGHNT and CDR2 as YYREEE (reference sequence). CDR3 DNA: TGTGCCAGCAGCTTGGCTCGGACTGGGAGCTCCTACGAGCAGTACTTC. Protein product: CASSLARTGSSYEQYF.

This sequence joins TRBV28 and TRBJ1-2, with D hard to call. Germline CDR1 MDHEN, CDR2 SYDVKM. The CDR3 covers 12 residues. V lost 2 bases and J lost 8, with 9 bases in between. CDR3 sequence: CASSLMLGGYTF. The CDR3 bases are TGTGCCAGCAGTTTAATGTTGGGGGGCTACACCTTC.

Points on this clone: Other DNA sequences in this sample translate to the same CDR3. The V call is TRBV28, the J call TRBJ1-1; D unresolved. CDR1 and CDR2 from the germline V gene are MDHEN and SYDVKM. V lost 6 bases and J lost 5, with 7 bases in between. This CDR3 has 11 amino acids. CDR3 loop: CASSLLTEAFF. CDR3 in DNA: TGTGCCAGCAGCCTTTTGACTGAAGCTTTCTTT.

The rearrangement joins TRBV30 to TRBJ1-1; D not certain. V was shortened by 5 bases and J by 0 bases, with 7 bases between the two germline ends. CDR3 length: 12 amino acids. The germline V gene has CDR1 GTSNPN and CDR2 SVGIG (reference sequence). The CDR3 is CAWETLNTEAFF. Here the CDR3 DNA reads TGTGCCTGGGAGACACTGAACACTGAAGCTTTCTTT.

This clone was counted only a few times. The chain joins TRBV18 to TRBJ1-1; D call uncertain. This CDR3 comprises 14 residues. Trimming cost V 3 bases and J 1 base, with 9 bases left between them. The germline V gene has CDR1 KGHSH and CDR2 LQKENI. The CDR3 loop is CASSPMIGNTEAFF. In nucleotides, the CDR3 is TGTGCCAGCTCACCGATGATAGGGAACACTGAAGCTTTCTTT. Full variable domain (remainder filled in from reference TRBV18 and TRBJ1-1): NAGVMQNPRHLVRRRGQEARLRCSPMKGHSHVYWYRQLPEEGLKFMVYLQKENIIDESGMPKERFSAEFPKEGPSILRIQQVVRGDSAAYFCASSPMIGNTEAFFGQGTRLTVV.

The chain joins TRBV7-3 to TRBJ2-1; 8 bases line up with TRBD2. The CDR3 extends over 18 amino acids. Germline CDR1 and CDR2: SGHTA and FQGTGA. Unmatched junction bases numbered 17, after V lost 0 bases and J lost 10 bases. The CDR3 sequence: CASSLTSLAGGRWREQFF. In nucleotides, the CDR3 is TGTGCCAGCAGCTTAACGAGTCTAGCGGGTGGACGGTGGCGCGAGCAGTTCTTC.

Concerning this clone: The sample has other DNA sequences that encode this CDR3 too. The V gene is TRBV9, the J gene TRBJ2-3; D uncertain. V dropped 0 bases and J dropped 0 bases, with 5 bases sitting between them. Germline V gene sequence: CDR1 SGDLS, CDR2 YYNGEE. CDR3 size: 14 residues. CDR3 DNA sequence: TGTGCCAGCAGCGTAGTCGGAAGCACAGATACGCAGTATTTT. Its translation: CASSVVGSTDTQYF.

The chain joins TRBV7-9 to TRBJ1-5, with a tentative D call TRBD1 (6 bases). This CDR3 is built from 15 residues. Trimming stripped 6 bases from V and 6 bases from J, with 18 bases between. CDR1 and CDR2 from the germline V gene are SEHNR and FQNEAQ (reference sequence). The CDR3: CASSGRGGSGQPQHF. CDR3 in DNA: TGTGCCAGCAGTGGGAGAGGGGGTTCGGGTCAGCCCCAGCATTTT.

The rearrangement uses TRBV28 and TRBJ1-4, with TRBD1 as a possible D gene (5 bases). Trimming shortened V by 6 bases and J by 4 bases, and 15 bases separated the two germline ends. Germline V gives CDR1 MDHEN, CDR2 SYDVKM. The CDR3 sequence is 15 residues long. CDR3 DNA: TGTGCCAGCAGCAGCGGGGGGGGTTATAATGAAAAACTGTTTTTT. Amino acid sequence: CASSSGGGYNEKLFF.

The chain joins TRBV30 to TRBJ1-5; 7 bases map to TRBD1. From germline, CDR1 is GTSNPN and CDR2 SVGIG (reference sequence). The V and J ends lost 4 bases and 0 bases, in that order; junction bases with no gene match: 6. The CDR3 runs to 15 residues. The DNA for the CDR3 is TGTGCCTGGAATGCTGGGACAGATAGCAATCAGCCCCAGCATTTT. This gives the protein CAWNAGTDSNQPQHF. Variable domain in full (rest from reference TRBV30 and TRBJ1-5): SQTIHQWPATLVQPVGSPLSLECTVEGTSNPNLYWYRQAAGRGLQLLFYSVGIGQISSEVPQNLSASRPQDRQFILSSKKLLLSDSGFYLCAWNAGTDSNQPQHFGDGTRLSIL.

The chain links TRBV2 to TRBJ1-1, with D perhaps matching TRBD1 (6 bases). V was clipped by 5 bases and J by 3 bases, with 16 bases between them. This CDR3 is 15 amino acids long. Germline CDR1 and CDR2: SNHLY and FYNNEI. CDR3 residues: CASSSWGARDTEAFF. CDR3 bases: TGTGCCAGCAGTTCGTGGGGGGCGAGGGACACTGAAGCTTTCTTT.

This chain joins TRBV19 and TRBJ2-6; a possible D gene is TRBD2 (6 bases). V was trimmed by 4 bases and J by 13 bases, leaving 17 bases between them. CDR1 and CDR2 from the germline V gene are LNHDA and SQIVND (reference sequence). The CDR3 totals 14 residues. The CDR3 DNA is TGTGCCAGTAGTACCATGGGGCGCGGGAAAGTCCTGACTTTC. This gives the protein CASSTMGRGKVLTF. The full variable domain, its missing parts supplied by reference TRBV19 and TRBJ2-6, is DGGITQSPKYLFRKEGQNVTLSCEQNLNHDAMYWYRQDPGQGLRLIYYSQIVNDFQKGDIAEGYSVSREKKESFPLTVTSAQKNPTAFYLCASSTMGRGKVLTFGAGSRLTVL.

CDR3 amino acids: CASSYSGGAGYEQYF. CDR3 DNA sequence: TGTGCCAGCAGTTACTCAGGCGGGGCCGGCTACGAGCAGTACTTC. V gene TRBV6-6 combines with J gene TRBJ2-7; TRBD2 is a possible D gene (6 bases). This CDR3 has 15 amino acids. CDR1 and CDR2 from the germline V gene are MNHNY and SVGAGI (reference sequence). Trimming took off 0 bases at V and 3 bases at J, with 12 bases between the two ends.

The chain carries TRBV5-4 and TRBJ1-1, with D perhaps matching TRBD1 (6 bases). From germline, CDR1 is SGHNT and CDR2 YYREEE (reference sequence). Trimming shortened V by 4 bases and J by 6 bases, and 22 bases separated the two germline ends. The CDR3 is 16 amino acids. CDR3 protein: CASSRGRQERTAEAFF. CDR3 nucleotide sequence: TGTGCCAGCAGCCGCGGACGACAGGAACGAACAGCTGAAGCTTTCTTT.

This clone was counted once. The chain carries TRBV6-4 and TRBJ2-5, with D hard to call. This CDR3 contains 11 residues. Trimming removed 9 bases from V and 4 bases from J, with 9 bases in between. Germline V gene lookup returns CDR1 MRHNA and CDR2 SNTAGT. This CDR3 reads CARPSSETQYF. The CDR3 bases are TGTGCCAGACCCTCGTCAGAGACCCAGTACTTC.

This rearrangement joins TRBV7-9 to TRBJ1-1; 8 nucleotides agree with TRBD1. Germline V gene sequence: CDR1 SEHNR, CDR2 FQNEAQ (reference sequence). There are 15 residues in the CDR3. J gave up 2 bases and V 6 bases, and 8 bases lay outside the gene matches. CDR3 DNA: TGTGCCAGCAGTCCATTGCCAGGGGGCAACACTGAAGCTTTCTTT. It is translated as CASSPLPGGNTEAFF.

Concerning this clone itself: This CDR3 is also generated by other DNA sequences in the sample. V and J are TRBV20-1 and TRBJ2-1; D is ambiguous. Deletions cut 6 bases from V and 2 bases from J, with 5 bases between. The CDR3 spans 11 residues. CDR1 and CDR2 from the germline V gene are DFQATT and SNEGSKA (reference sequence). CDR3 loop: CSAPPYNEQFF. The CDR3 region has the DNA TGCAGTGCGCCTCCCTACAATGAGCAGTTCTTC.